The present T cell receptor beta chain was sequenced within a study of cytomegalovirus exposure and HLA in healthy donors (dated by TCRdb to about 2017). As for the study more broadly: An earlier analysis of roughly 610 of the donors reported roughly 300 Gb of sequence data and 117 million unique TCR beta sequences obtained from 150 million to 200 million T cells. Typing coverage varied by locus: roughly 620-630 donors for A, B, C, DRB1 and DQB1; 522 for DQA1; 600 to 610 for DPA1; around 450 for DPB1. Donor age, sex, ethnicity and CMV serostatus were compiled together with the repertoire data. The study used immunosequencing to profile the T cell repertoires of more than 650 subjects and linked those repertoires to cytomegalovirus serostatus. High-throughput TCR immunosequencing, statistical association of individual TCRs with disease status, and machine learning were combined to predict cytomegalovirus infection status. Among some 410 genotyped donors of the cohort, an average of around 250,000 unique TCR beta nucleotide sequences was sequenced per donor, of which roughly 17% were non-productive. The later analysis used no new phenotypic data to find candidate immune exposures, relying instead on TCR beta sequences and their occurrence across donors. In an earlier analysis of roughly 600 of the donors, high-throughput TCR beta sequencing was used to judge whether each TCR beta V gene segment behaved as functional or pseudogenic. A later genetic analysis took genome-wide SNP genotypes for about three fifths of the roughly 670 donors and used that subset as a discovery cohort. Besides the first cohort of 500 to 700 subjects, a separate validation cohort made up of over 100 different subjects was used. All discovery cohort repertoires had been generated using a single sequencing platform. Five DR-DQ haplotypes were handled as single units for association and clustering because linkage in the cohort was strong. The genetic ancestry cluster associated with self-reported Caucasian donors included over 65% of the roughly 400 genotyped donors. The study aimed to test whether signatures of past pathogen exposure could be identified by cataloging public T cell receptors. HLA typing covered class I and class II loci at four-digit resolution. A later analysis re-analyzed previously published TCR beta repertoires from 500 to 700 donors and added high-resolution HLA genotyping to study TCR occurrence patterns. An early release covering roughly 580 HLA-typed donors comprised 250 to 350 gigabases of sequencing data and around 86 million unique TCR sequences.

After removal of 4 bases from V and 1 base from J, the junction retains 5 bases not matched to a gene. The germline V gene provides CDR1 KGHSH and CDR2 LQKENI. Taken from cysteine to phenylalanine, the CDR3 has 16 residues. Only CDR3 DNA is held: 48 bases, read in frame from base 1. In the case of this clone: The specificity of this receptor is unknown.

Broad study findings and their caveats: Most CMV-associated TCR beta chains appeared to be HLA-restricted in a later analysis, and the HLA associations seemed to be driven largely by CMV exposure. A later analysis associated roughly 17,000 TCR beta sequences with specific HLA alleles at a false discovery rate of 0.05. While some public TCRs were present in many individuals, most TCR sequences turned up only very rarely across donors. The authors suggested that the approach could potentially be extended to other disease states and immunological phenotypes. Broadly in line with IMGT annotations, most TCR beta V segments showed up in productive rearrangements about 87% or about 30% of the time in an earlier analysis of a few hundred of the donors. The study listed over 150 TCR beta chains as associated with cytomegalovirus. The 87-base-pair reads could not distinguish some IMGT-functional V segments, including TRBV6-2 and TRBV6-3, so those segments were excluded. A later genetic analysis reported fewer N-insertions in productive TCRs among donors in an Asian-associated ancestry cluster than the roughly 650-donor mean. The presence/absence analyses assumed that sequencing depth was roughly uniform across donors, and that assumption may not be true. Only TCR beta chains were sequenced in this cohort, and the absence of alpha or paired-chain data limited detectable features. According to a later analysis, parvovirus B19, influenza, CMV and Epstein-Barr virus appeared linked to several top co-occurrence clusters. The classifier was reported to diagnose cytomegalovirus status with high specificity and sensitivity in both the original cohort and the validation cohort. HLA typing was unavailable for some donors at each locus, so association tests used only the typed subset. When HLA alleles, especially DR and DQ, strongly co-occurred, TCR associations were difficult to assign to individual alleles. A further reported finding was that TCR beta sequences accurately predicted the HLA-A and HLA-B alleles for most subjects in the first cohort. For the cohort, immune exposure information was limited to CMV serostatus. A later genetic analysis associated a missense DCLRE1C variant with V-gene and J-gene trimming of TCR beta chains, and an independent cohort replicated the association. In vitro tests confirmed that a few of the cytomegalovirus-associated TCR beta chains recognize cytomegalovirus antigens. In a later analysis, TCR association rates were found to vary across HLA loci, with the most associated TCRs seen for DRB1 alleles and the fewest for HLA-C alleles. A later analysis found that HLA-associated TCR beta chains were more clonally expanded and had lower generation probabilities than equally common non-associated chains. Because counts were too low, seventeen rarely observed V segments, including chromosome 9 orphons, were excluded from the earlier analysis of 587 of the donors. Linkage disequilibrium might explain the correlated functional status among segregating V segments, but an unknown experimental factor could not be ruled out. A cluster of highly shared sequence variants was judged likely to represent a technical artifact of the sequencing pipeline.

The cohort was made up of under 800 healthy bone marrow donors. At the time of sampling, all cohort members were nominally healthy, though unrecorded immune exposures were likely present. The donor tested CMV seropositive, placing the donor among the 289 seropositive members of the cohort. Every donor gave a peripheral blood sample, and the peripheral blood mononuclear cells from that sample were used for TCR beta sequencing. The Qiagen DNeasy Blood Extraction Kit was used to extract genomic DNA from the blood cell samples. The library was generated by the immunoSEQ multiplex PCR assay. For the multiplex PCR, a mixture combining 60 forward primers for TCR Vbeta segments and 13 reverse primers for TCR Jbeta segments was used. Amplification of the CDR3 region of rearranged TCR beta genes was performed with a multiplex PCR assay on genomic DNA. On the Illumina HiSeq System, the amplified TCR beta libraries were sequenced as 87-base-pair reads. The authors' analysis ran thus. In a later analysis, 80 million or so unique TCR beta chains were counted across the roughly 670 repertoires, and approximately 11 million of these chains were shared by at least two donors. Raw reads were error-corrected and collapsed into unique sequences by a nearest-neighbor algorithm in which closely related sequences were merged to remove PCR and sequencing errors. V, D and J gene segments were assigned by aligning CDR3 sequences to IMGT reference sequences. Each retained sequence needed at least a six-nucleotide match to both a V gene segment and a J gene segment. Rearrangements were classified as productive when the CDR3 lacked stop codons and remained in frame with V and J, and all other rearrangements were classified as non-productive. CDR3 was defined by IMGT convention, running from the second conserved V-encoded cysteine to the conserved J-encoded phenylalanine. In an earlier analysis of around 570 of the donors, sequences lacking an unambiguous match to a single V gene segment were excluded. An earlier analysis of fewer than 750 of the donors classified V segments as functional when productive rearrangements were above 56.7% and as segregating when the standard deviation between donors was above 5%. A statistical classification framework was developed to diagnose cytomegalovirus status using the catalog of TCR beta chain sequences. A later analysis assigned V and J genes by comparing TCR nucleotide sequences with IMGT/GENE-DB human TR gene sequences. A later analysis assigned CDR3 sequences and most-parsimonious VDJ recombination scenarios with the TCRdist pipeline. In a later analysis, every TCR beta chain was defined by the combination of its CDR3 amino acid sequence and its V-gene family, and reads without a unique V-gene family were dropped. In a later analysis, around 600 highly shared, low-generation-probability nucleotide sequences were removed to address suspected cross-contamination and a sequencing artifact. For each public chain, a later analysis derived a clonal expansion index from normalized ranks of inferred template counts within each repertoire. A later analysis computed generation probabilities with a VDJ recombination model fitted to out-of-frame rearrangements, and checked the results against IGoR. Hypergeometric tests were used in a later analysis to score TCR-TCR, TCR-HLA and TCR-CMV co-occurrence, with a repertoire-size bias correction applied to the TCR pairs. To estimate false discovery rates, a later analysis permuted the HLA or CMV assignments 20 times. In a later analysis, co-occurring TCRs were grouped with DBSCAN, and TCRdist sequence similarity was added when clustering was performed within HLA-allele-positive subsets. For co-occurrence clustering, repertoires with fewer than 30,000 or more than 120,000 public chains were excluded, along with roughly five repertoires with anomalous nucleotide sharing. TCRdb took over this immuneACCESS table, retaining in-frame rearrangements with V and J assigned. Such tables are incomplete; in checked studies, under half of the missing clones stem from an unresolved V gene, and the remainder is unexplained. That table is the source of V, J and clone size, and D and trimming were worked out from the DNA. The table for this sample lists around 210,000 clones. The top ten clonotypes cover roughly 0.98% of the sample.

In this chain, TRBV18 is recombined with TRBJ2-3; 10 bases in between match TRBD2. The sequence was obtained from a woman aged 25 to 39 in good health and CMV-seropositive. Sequencing input: PBMCs. At the DNA level, the sequence is TGTGCCAGCTCACGCCCCCTAGCGGGGGGCACAGATACGCAGTATTTT. This sequence encodes CASSRPLAGGTDTQYF.